The 25 T cell receptor beta chains reported below all come from one sample, sequenced in a study of cytomegalovirus exposure and HLA in healthy donors. Vbeta (60) and Jbeta (13) primers were used in the PCR. Repertoires were generated with immunoSEQ multiplex PCR, while TCRdb's copy carries only in-frame clones and drops some. The profile shows 100,000 to 150,000 clones, less than 90% of them singletons. The sequenced sample consisted of PBMCs. These receptors all stem from a man aged 18 to 35 in good health and CMV-seropositive.

The chain is built from TRBV19 and TRBJ1-4; 8 nucleotides align to TRBD1. Germline V gene sequence: CDR1 LNHDA, CDR2 SQIVND (reference sequence). V shed 4 bases and J 7 bases; nucleotides not matched to a gene: 5. The CDR3 spans 14 residues. CDR3: CASSSRTGSEKLFF. The DNA of the CDR3 is TGTGCCAGTAGTAGCCGGACAGGGAGTGAAAAACTGTTTTTT.

The V gene is TRBV28, the J gene TRBJ1-3, with 9 bases identical to TRBD1. The CDR3 totals 14 residues. The junction had 7 bases not matched to a gene; V was cut back by 7 bases and J by 6 bases. CDR1 is MDHEN, CDR2 SYDVKM, per germline. CDR3 coding DNA: TGTGCCAGCACCGTACAGGGGGCTGAAAACACCATATATTTT. Protein sequence: CASTVQGAENTIYF.

The chain employs TRBV9 and TRBJ2-7, with D possibly matching TRBD2 (6 bases). The ends were cut back, 3 bases at V and 4 bases at J, with 14 bases in the middle. This CDR3 spans 14 amino acids. Germline CDR1 SGDLS, CDR2 YYNGEE. The CDR3 spells CASSGDSAWYEQYF. CDR3 nucleotides: TGTGCCAGCAGCGGGGACTCGGCGTGGTACGAGCAGTACTTC. The variable domain in full, with the rest retrieved from reference TRBV9 and TRBJ2-7, is DSGVTQTPKHLITATGQRVTLRCSPRSGDLSVYWYQQSLDQGLQFLIQYYNGEERAKGNILERFSAQQFPDLHSELNLSSLELGDSALYFCASSGDSAWYEQYFGPGTRLTVT.

The chain couples TRBV10-3 to TRBJ2-2; D may be TRBD1 (5 bases). Germline-derived CDR1 and CDR2 are ENHRY and SYGVKD. This CDR3 comprises 13 residues. Deletions cut 7 bases from V and 7 bases from J, with 13 bases between. The DNA of the CDR3 is TGTGCCATCACTTCCAGGGTTGTCGGGGAGCTGTTTTTT. Translation gives CAITSRVVGELFF.

The chain joins TRBV2 to TRBJ1-2; tentative D call: TRBD1 (5 bases). This CDR3 is 14 amino acids long. V was shortened by 0 bases and J by 8 bases, with 13 bases between the two germline ends. The germline gives CDR1 SNHLY, CDR2 FYNNEI. The CDR3 reads CASSEARGTRGYTF. CDR3 DNA sequence: TGTGCCAGCAGTGAAGCGCGGGGGACGCGGGGCTACACCTTC. The whole variable domain, remainder taken from reference TRBV2 and TRBJ1-2, is EPEVTQTPSHQVTQMGQEVILRCVPISNHLYFYWYRQILGQKVEFLVSFYNNEISEKSEIFDDQFSVERPDGSNFTLKIRSTKLEDSAMYFCASSEARGTRGYTFGSGTRLTVV.

The chain couples TRBV10-2 to TRBJ2-7; D ambiguous. The CDR3 is 12 amino acids. Trimming left V 4 bases short and J 3 bases short, with 7 bases between. CDR1 is WSHSY, CDR2 SAAADI, per germline. CDR3 nucleotides: TGCGCCAGCAGTGCGAGTAACTACGAGCAGTACTTC. Translating it yields CASSASNYEQYF.

V gene TRBV5-1 combines with J gene TRBJ2-1, with D perhaps matching TRBD2 (5 bases). The germline V gene encodes CDR1 SGHRS and CDR2 YFSETQ. The length of the CDR3 is 14 residues. Trimming cost V 3 bases and J 7 bases, with 14 bases left between them. The CDR3 DNA sequence: TGCGCCAGCAGCTCCGGAGACGAGGGTAATGAGCAGTTCTTC. It encodes CASSSGDEGNEQFF.

This clone was found once. The genes are TRBV13 and TRBJ2-3; 12 bases are a match to TRBD2. Germline CDR1 and CDR2: PRHDT and FYEKMQ (reference sequence). The V segment lost 4 bases and the J segment 2 bases; nucleotides outside the gene matches: 7. The CDR3 spans 17 residues. As DNA, the CDR3 is TGTGCCAGCAGCTCTCCGGGACTAGCGGGTTTCACAGATACGCAGTATTTT. Amino acid sequence: CASSSPGLAGFTDTQYF.

The V gene is TRBV6-5, the J gene TRBJ2-2; D is possibly TRBD1 (6 bases). The CDR3 loop spans 14 amino acids. V dropped 0 bases and J dropped 6 bases, with 8 bases sitting between them. Germline V gene data show CDR1 as MNHEY and CDR2 as SVGAGI. CDR3 in amino acids: CASSYSQGSGELFF. The CDR3 region has the DNA TGTGCCAGCAGTTACTCGCAGGGGTCCGGGGAGCTGTTTTTT.

This chain uses TRBV28 with TRBJ2-1; unclear D gene. This CDR3 has 17 residues. The germline V and J ends were trimmed by 4 bases and 0 bases, with 16 bases remaining between them. Germline V gives CDR1 MDHEN, CDR2 SYDVKM. The DNA of the CDR3 is TGTGCCAGCAGTTCTTTCCCTGGCGGTAGCTCCTACAATGAGCAGTTCTTC. Translation gives CASSSFPGGSSYNEQFF.

The chain employs TRBV30 and TRBJ1-1; 7 nucleotides line up with TRBD1. After removal of 3 bases from V and 2 bases from J, the junction contained 9 bases not matched to a gene. Germline V gene data show CDR1 as GTSNPN and CDR2 as SVGIG (reference sequence). This CDR3 contains 15 residues. The CDR3 coding sequence is TGTGCCTGGAGACTCTTCGACAGGGTAAACACTGAAGCTTTCTTT. Its protein is CAWRLFDRVNTEAFF.

The rearrangement links TRBV25-1 to TRBJ2-7; a weak D match, TRBD1 (5 bases). Looked up from germline, CDR1 is MGHDK and CDR2 is SYGVNS. Trimming shortened V by 2 bases and J by 2 bases, and 10 bases separated the two germline ends. The CDR3 is 14 amino acids. This CDR3 reads CASSEGTGPYEQYF. DNA of the CDR3: TGTGCCAGCAGTGAAGGTACAGGTCCCTACGAGCAGTACTTC.

The rearrangement joins TRBV5-6 to TRBJ2-7; D possibly corresponds to TRBD1 (5 bases). The ends were cut back, 0 bases at V and 1 base at J, with 8 bases in the middle. Germline lookup yields CDR1 SGHDT and CDR2 YYEEEE. The CDR3 loop spans 14 amino acids. CDR3 DNA sequence: TGTGCCAGCAGCTTGGTCAGGGTGTCCTACGAGCAGTACTTC. The encoded protein is CASSLVRVSYEQYF. Combining the CDR3 with reference TRBV5-6 and TRBJ2-7 gives the whole variable domain DAGVTQSPTHLIKTRGQQVTLRCSPKSGHDTVSWYQQALGQGPQFIFQYYEEEERQRGNFPDRFSGHQFPNYSSELNVNALLLGDSALYLCASSLVRVSYEQYFGPGTRLTVT.

The chain links TRBV19 to TRBJ1-1; no clear D. CDR3 length equals 13 residues. Trimming took 8 bases from V and 1 from J, leaving 11 bases between them. The germline gives CDR1 LNHDA, CDR2 SQIVND (reference sequence). The CDR3 loop reads CASSRPSNTEAFF. DNA for the CDR3: TGTGCCAGTTCTAGACCGTCGAACACTGAAGCTTTCTTT.

The chain uses TRBV6-5 and TRBJ1-1; possible D gene TRBD1, 6 bases. This CDR3 spans 14 amino acids. The germline V and J ends were trimmed by 6 bases and 0 bases, with 11 bases remaining between them. CDR1 MNHEY and CDR2 SVGAGI come from the germline V gene. The chain's CDR3 is CASRRTVMNTEAFF. The CDR3 DNA is TGTGCCAGCAGGCGGACAGTTATGAACACTGAAGCTTTCTTT.

In regard to this clone: The sample has other DNA sequences that encode this CDR3 too. The chain has TRBV5-6 and TRBJ1-6, with D hard to call. Trimming cost V 3 bases and J 0 bases, with 13 bases left between them. This CDR3 is 17 amino acids long. Germline V gives CDR1 SGHDT, CDR2 YYEEEE. This CDR3 reads CASSSDLNSSYNSPLHF. The CDR3 region has the DNA TGTGCCAGCAGCTCTGATCTAAATAGCTCCTATAATTCACCCCTCCACTTT.

V usage is TRBV6-5 and J usage is TRBJ2-5; 8 bases agree with TRBD1. Germline V CDR1 and CDR2: MNHEY, SVGAGI. With V trimmed by 8 bases and J by 5 bases, 10 bases remained unmatched. The CDR3 has 14 amino acids. CDR3 sequence reads: CASGTGTGEETQYF. For the CDR3, the DNA is TGTGCCAGCGGCACCGGGACAGGAGAGGAGACCCAGTACTTC.

The rearrangement uses TRBV6-5 and TRBJ1-2; D gene unclear. The CDR3 consists of 15 residues. V was pared by 0 bases and J by 5 bases, with 13 bases between. Germline CDR1 is MNHEY and CDR2 is SVGAGI. Here the CDR3 DNA reads TGTGCCAGCAGTTACTCATTACCTGTCTATTATGGCTACACCTTC. As protein: CASSYSLPVYYGYTF.

This sequence joins TRBV2 and TRBJ2-1; tentative D call: TRBD2 (5 bases). With 6 bases removed from V and 10 bases from J, the gap between germline ends came to 19 bases. Germline V lookup: CDR1 SNHLY, CDR2 FYNNEI. The CDR3 length is 14 residues. CDR3 residues: CASRLSATLQEQFF. The CDR3 coding sequence is TGTGCCAGCAGGCTTAGCGCAACCCTCCAGGAGCAGTTCTTC.

The rearrangement uses TRBV5-6 and TRBJ1-2; the D is unclear. There are 13 residues in the CDR3. Trimming removed 1 base at V and 2 bases at J, with 6 bases between. Germline values: CDR1 SGHDT, CDR2 YYEEEE. The CDR3 is CASSLPGNYGYTF. The CDR3 DNA reads TGTGCCAGCAGCTTGCCGGGAAACTATGGCTACACCTTC. Complete variable domain (other parts from reference TRBV5-6 and TRBJ1-2): DAGVTQSPTHLIKTRGQQVTLRCSPKSGHDTVSWYQQALGQGPQFIFQYYEEEERQRGNFPDRFSGHQFPNYSSELNVNALLLGDSALYLCASSLPGNYGYTFGSGTRLTVV.

The chain uses TRBV7-6 and TRBJ2-5, with D perhaps matching TRBD2 (6 bases). Judging by the DNA end, TRBJ2-7 fits better; the J call may be wrong. Per the germline V gene, CDR1 is SGHVS and CDR2 is FNYEAQ. This CDR3 comprises 14 residues. The chain's CDR3 is CASSLREVDYEQYF. The CDR3 DNA reads as TGTGCCAGCAGTCTCAGGGAGGTAGACTACGAGCAGTACTTC.

The rearrangement joins TRBV5-4 to TRBJ2-7, with 12 bases fitting TRBD2. Germline V gene sequence: CDR1 SGHNT, CDR2 YYREEE (reference sequence). The trim removed 0 bases at V and 2 bases at J, leaving 3 bases unmatched. There are 16 residues in the CDR3. CDR3 in DNA: TGTGCCAGCAGCTTGGCCCCTAGCGGGGGGGCCTACGAGCAGTACTTC. It yields the protein CASSLAPSGGAYEQYF.

The chain links TRBV19 to TRBJ1-1; D possibly corresponds to TRBD1 (6 bases). Trimming pared 7 bases from V and 2 bases from J, leaving 17 bases between. The CDR3 consists of 15 residues. The V gene's germline CDR1 is LNHDA and CDR2 SQIVND (reference sequence). CDR3 region: CASKPQGGGNTEAFF. DNA for the CDR3: TGTGCCAGTAAACCTCAGGGAGGGGGTAACACTGAAGCTTTCTTT. The full variable domain, its missing parts supplied by reference TRBV19 and TRBJ1-1, is DGGITQSPKYLFRKEGQNVTLSCEQNLNHDAMYWYRQDPGQGLRLIYYSQIVNDFQKGDIAEGYSVSREKKESFPLTVTSAQKNPTAFYLCASKPQGGGNTEAFFGQGTRLTVV.

The gene calls are TRBV5-1 and TRBJ1-1; TRBD1 matches 7 bases. V shed 4 bases and J 8 bases; nucleotides not matched to a gene: 5. CDR3 size: 12 residues. Germline CDR1 is SGHRS and CDR2 is YFSETQ. CDR3 protein: CASSLGTEEAFF. The CDR3 nucleotides read TGCGCCAGCAGCCTCGGGACAGAGGAAGCTTTCTTT.

The rearrangement joins TRBV5-1 to TRBJ2-1, with 13 bases identical to TRBD2. V gave up 1 base and J gave up 5 bases; unmatched junction bases: 0. The CDR3 is 15 amino acids. Looked up from germline, CDR1 is SGHRS and CDR2 is YFSETQ. In DNA, the CDR3 is TGCGCCAGCAGCTTGACTAGCGGGGGGGACAATGAGCAGTTCTTC. Its protein product is CASSLTSGGDNEQFF.